This T cell receptor beta chain was obtained from a study of CD8+CD57+ T cells in acquired aplastic anemia (dated by TCRdb to between 2018 and 2020). Some background on the complete study: Extracted DNA from sorted CD4+ and CD8+ cells averaged about 3 ug, ranging from roughly 0.2 to 30 ug. CD8+CD57+ expansion was defined as a frequency above the mean frequency observed in healthy subjects. Overall study results and their limits: Around 30 CD8+ CDR3 sequences were shared between patients and controls but appeared highly expressed in patients and within their immunodominant clones. CD8+ Simpson's diversity did not differ significantly between patients and healthy controls (P=0.060).

V ends up 4 bases short and J 2 bases short, with an unmatched junction base count of 12. From its cysteine to its phenylalanine, the CDR3 spans 17 amino acids. Only the CDR3 part of the read is kept: 51 bases, read in frame from the first base. This clonotype was picked up many times. The clone's antigen remains unknown. No base-level quality is on record; no much larger clone is a single base apart. Flow cytometry had shown CD8+CD57+ cell expansion in the patients selected for sequencing. Every patient had severe acquired aplastic anemia, diagnosed using the International Study of Aplastic Anemia and Agranulocytosis and Camitta criteria. No therapy had been received by the patients at the time of blood sampling. In the study, sorted CD4+ and CD8+ blood T cells from patients with severe aplastic anemia and from healthy subjects underwent deep sequencing of TCR repertoires. In the USA, patient enrollment took place under clinicaltrials.gov protocols 00001620, 01623167, 00001397, 00071045, 00081523 and 00961064. Ficoll-Paque density gradient centrifugation was used to isolate peripheral blood mononuclear cells. Before DNA was extracted, CD4+ and CD8+ T cells were sorted using either FACS or magnetic beads.

Genomic DNA was used as template for profiling of TCR beta VDJ combinations and CDR3 sequences. An Illumina HiSeq 2000 was the platform used for TCR repertoire sequencing. In the authors' own workflow: Repertoire assessment relied on Simpson's diversity index, CDR3 size and DJ length profiles, and TRBV/TRBJ rearrangement plots. The most abundant DNA sequence in the deep sequencing data was defined as the immunodominant clone. CDR3 amino acid sequences were checked for sharing across subjects and were also compared against the VDJdb database and published repertoires. TCRdb trimmed public reads at Q25 via fastp, called clones via MiXCR and kept in-frame beta chains. Rows merge per CDR3 protein into single entries with the most common DNA and genes. V and J calls and clone size were set by TCRdb, not the authors. This sample holds some 120,000 distinct CDR3 sequences; about 40% were observed only once. The biggest ten clones account for more than 2.5% of the sample.

The specimen was sorted CD4+, CD8+, or CD8+CD57+ T cells (not recorded which) from PBMCs. This receptor was obtained from a human donor with aplastic anemia. The V and J genes are TRBV12-3 or TRBV12-4 and TRBJ2-5, and 8 junction bases match TRBD2. The CDR3 sequence is CASSYKGIAGIQETQYF. Here is the DNA: TGTGCCAGCAGTTATAAGGGAATAGCGGGGATTCAAGAGACCCAGTACTTC.